A selection of T cell receptor beta chains follows, all from one sample in a study of cytomegalovirus exposure and HLA in healthy donors. Assay used: immunoSEQ multiplex PCR; TCRdb lists only in-frame clones, some missing. The data hold under 150,000 clones, with approximately 80% observed a single time. Sequencing was done on a sample of PBMCs. The receptors here all came from a girl between 2 and 10 years old in good health and CMV-seronegative. CDR3s leave out the opening cysteine and the closing phenylalanine or tryptophan.

J | V | CDR3
TRBJ1-1 | TRBV7-3 | ASSPRMGATEAF
TRBJ1-5 | TRBV18 | ASSPGGEPQH
TRBJ1-5 | TRBV28 | ASNGQYSNQPQH
TRBJ2-5 | TRBV10-3 | AISETGATETQY
TRBJ2-3 | TRBV2 | ASSEDLGTSTDTQY
TRBJ1-1 | TRBV20-1 | SAPWGVGAF
TRBJ2-7 | TRBV2 | AIVRDNSYEQY
TRBJ2-1 | TRBV19 | ASSITSAPYNEQF
TRBJ2-5 | TRBV7-9 | ASSFVWGAGDQETQY
TRBJ2-3 | TRBV4-1 | ASSQVSGVTDTQY
TRBJ1-2 | TRBV6-5 | ASSLGQGFRYGYT
TRBJ1-1 | TRBV5-1 | ASSFGRENTEAF
TRBJ2-7 | TRBV13 | ASSYGTGDRLTSYEQY
TRBJ2-7 | TRBV4-1 | ASSQREFYEQY
TRBJ2-1 | TRBV29-1 | SVGTSGGNEQF
TRBJ2-7 | TRBV11-2 | ASSSPRGRAYEQY
TRBJ2-2 | TRBV5-1 | ASSRTGITSSNTGELF
TRBJ2-7 | TRBV5-1 | ASSQGDTYYEQY
TRBJ2-1 | TRBV18 | ASSLSKTGAYNEQF
TRBJ1-3 | TRBV18 | ASSAARAEGASGNTIY
TRBJ1-2 | TRBV6-1 | ASSDGQGSYGYT
TRBJ2-1 | TRBV5-1 | ASAGQGSYNEQF
TRBJ2-1 | TRBV25-1 | ASSEQAESSYNEQF
TRBJ2-3 | TRBV6-1 | ATGTSFPDTQY
TRBJ1-1 | TRBV25-1 | ASSAVNTEAF
TRBJ2-5 | TRBV28 | ASTGGHETQY
TRBJ2-7 | TRBV28 | AAGTAYEQY
TRBJ1-6 | TRBV18 | ASSWDTKGSPLH
TRBJ1-5 | TRBV14 | ASSRNELEIGQSNQPQH
TRBJ2-1 | TRBV28 | ASRLAGGPYHEQF
TRBJ1-1 | TRBV7-6 | ASSRGGHTEAF
TRBJ1-5 | TRBV5-6 | ASRSGTVYSNQPQH
TRBJ2-7 | TRBV5-1 | ASSLGGTGFYEQY
TRBJ1-2 | TRBV19 | ASSLHPRSNYGYT
TRBJ1-5 | TRBV27 | ASSAQGASNQPQH
TRBJ2-7 | TRBV10-3 | AISEDRLATSGRAWQY
TRBJ1-5 | TRBV28 | ASSPGQGRGNQPQH
TRBJ2-7 | TRBV7-9 | ASSQGRGRADYEQY
TRBJ2-2 | TRBV14 | ASSQAATGELF
TRBJ2-1 | TRBV4-3 | ASSQGYRTGGLNEQF
TRBJ2-3 | TRBV7-6 | ASSLVAGGRGDTQY
TRBJ2-3 | TRBV5-6 | ASSREPGLAADTQY
TRBJ1-2 | TRBV6-5 | ASSYGLAGYGYT
TRBJ2-1 | TRBV5-4 | ASSLGTSSWDLEQF
TRBJ2-3 | TRBV9 | ASSEAGRGELQY
TRBJ2-1 | TRBV6-4 | ASSDGLAGNEQF
TRBJ2-7 | TRBV18 | ASSPQGSYEQY